This T cell receptor beta chain derives from a study of shared clonotypes between healthy human individuals. Study outcomes and limitations: Naive subsets, compared against memory subsets, generally had larger estimated richness values. Relative to their counterparts shared across all four donors, non-shared clonotypes exhibited diminished generation probabilities.

This clone was detected once. Its specificity is unknown. This sample includes further DNA sequences coding for the same CDR3. Germline values: CDR1 LGHNA, CDR2 YNFKEQ. This CDR3 spans 15 amino acids. J gave up 2 bases and V 1 base, and 0 bases lay outside the gene matches. Generated by immunoSEQ multiplex PCR, the TCRdb table keeps only in-frame clones and is missing some. The profile shows about 110,000 clones, approximately 65% of them singletons. Sequenced: memory CD8+ T cells sorted from blood. Stated subset: CD45RO+ cells pooled with CCR7-negative TemRA cells. This sequence originates from a woman aged 30 to 39 in good health. The chain employs TRBV4-2 and TRBJ2-7; 12 bases fit TRBD2. The CDR3 DNA is TGTGCCAGCAGCCAAGGGACTAGCGGGACCTACGAGCAGTACTTC. Residues: CASSQGTSGTYEQYF.